One sample yielded the 13 T cell receptor beta chains listed below, sequenced in a study of T cell responses to AZD1222 COVID-19 vaccine. Sequencing used immunoSEQ multiplex PCR; TCRdb keeps in-frame clones, though not all of them. The data contain about 77,000 clones, 92% of them singletons. The sample here was peripheral blood, taken 28 days after the second AZD1222 dose. These receptors were taken from an adult who received the AZD1222 COVID-19 vaccine.

The chain links TRBV25-1 to TRBJ1-6, with unresolved D. Germline CDR1 and CDR2: MGHDK and SYGVNS. CDR3 length: 15 amino acids. The ends were cut back, 0 bases at V and 8 bases at J, with 11 bases in the middle. CDR3 sequence reads: CASSEYIGMDSPLHF. The CDR3, as DNA: TGTGCCAGCAGTGAATATATAGGGATGGATTCACCCCTCCACTTT.

The J gene is TRBJ1-2, the V gene TRBV5-4, with D maybe TRBD1 (6 bases). Germline loops: CDR1 SGHNT, CDR2 YYREEE (reference sequence). The length of the CDR3 is 15 residues. The V gene lost 3 bases and the J gene lost 7 bases, with 19 bases spanning the gap. The CDR3 spells CASSSRTARTVGYTF. DNA for the CDR3: TGTGCCAGCAGCTCTAGGACAGCCAGAACCGTTGGCTACACCTTC.

The chain joins TRBV27 to TRBJ1-5, with D unresolved. The CDR3 contains 14 residues. V was pared by 0 bases and J by 0 bases, with 3 bases between. Germline values: CDR1 MNHEY, CDR2 SMNVEV (reference sequence). CDR3 amino acids: CASSLSYSNQPQHF. The CDR3 DNA reads as TGTGCCAGCAGTTTATCTTATAGCAATCAGCCCCAGCATTTT.

This chain links TRBV9 with TRBJ2-7; 8 positions agree with TRBD1. This CDR3 region has 14 residues. Germline V gene data show CDR1 as SGDLS and CDR2 as YYNGEE. Losses at the gene ends were 2 bases for V and 1 base for J; bases not matched to a gene: 2. For the CDR3, the DNA is TGTGCCAGCAGCGTGGGGGACAGGTCCTACGAGCAGTACTTC. The encoded protein is CASSVGDRSYEQYF.

V gene TRBV19 combines with J gene TRBJ2-7, with 11 bases aligning to TRBD2. Losses at the gene ends were 7 bases for V and 3 bases for J; bases not matched to a gene: 14. The CDR3 is made up of 17 amino acids. CDR1 and CDR2 from the germline V gene are LNHDA and SQIVND (reference sequence). In nucleotides, the CDR3 is TGTGCCAGTACTCTCCGCCTAGCGGGAGGCCGATTCTACGAGCAGTACTTC. Its protein is CASTLRLAGGRFYEQYF.

The chain joins TRBV5-1 to TRBJ1-2; TRBD1 aligns across 7 bases. The J segment lost 0 bases and the V segment lost 5 bases, leaving 7 bases of the junction unmatched. The CDR3 covers 15 residues. Per germline, CDR1 SGHRS and CDR2 YFSETQ. The CDR3, as DNA: TGCGCCAGCAGGGTAGGGGGCGAATCTAACTATGGCTACACCTTC. This sequence encodes CASRVGGESNYGYTF.

The chain carries TRBV6-6 and TRBJ1-5, with 7 bases fitting TRBD1. CDR3 length equals 15 residues. Losses at the gene ends were 6 bases for V and 0 bases for J; bases not matched to a gene: 5. Germline V CDR1 and CDR2: MNHNY, SVGAGI (reference sequence). The CDR3 loop is CASSPTGNSNQPQHF. The CDR3, as DNA: TGTGCCAGCAGCCCGACAGGGAATAGCAATCAGCCCCAGCATTTT.

This CDR3 is CAISQDRAFSGNTIYF. The CDR3 DNA reads as TGTGCCATCAGCCAAGACAGGGCCTTTTCTGGAAACACCATATATTTT. The rearrangement joins TRBV10-3 to TRBJ1-3; 7 positions agree with TRBD1. Germline V gives CDR1 ENHRY, CDR2 SYGVKD. Unmatched junction bases numbered 9, after V lost 6 bases and J lost 1 base. The CDR3 runs 16 residues.

The chain couples TRBV19 to TRBJ1-2, with 8 bases identical to TRBD1. Unmatched junction bases numbered 7, after V lost 8 bases and J lost 8 bases. The CDR3 covers 12 residues. Looked up from germline, CDR1 is LNHDA and CDR2 is SQIVND (reference sequence). CDR3 in DNA: TGTGCCAGTGAATCAGGGGGCTGGGGCTACACCTTC. It specifies CASESGGWGYTF.

V gene TRBV24-1 combines with J gene TRBJ2-3; TRBD2 matches at 8 bases. In germline, CDR1 is KGHDR, CDR2 SFDVKD. CDR3 size: 15 residues. V shed 7 bases, J shed 4 bases, and the junction held 9 bases outside the gene matches. CDR3 loop: CATSSGGTGADTQYF. For the CDR3, the DNA is TGTGCCACCAGCTCGGGAGGGACGGGGGCAGATACGCAGTATTTT.

The chain uses TRBV6-1 and TRBJ2-7; no clear D. The CDR3 has 15 amino acids. Trimming cost V 1 base and J 6 bases, with 16 bases left between them. CDR1 and CDR2 from the germline V gene are MNHNS and SASEGT. The CDR3 here is CASSEEVGKKGEQYF. CDR3 DNA: TGTGCCAGCAGTGAAGAGGTAGGGAAGAAAGGCGAGCAGTACTTC.

This chain joins TRBV6-8 and TRBJ2-5; 10 positions agree with TRBD1. Per germline, CDR1 MNHGY and CDR2 SAAAGT. The J segment lost 5 bases and the V segment lost 6 bases, leaving 12 bases of the junction unmatched. The CDR3 loop spans 16 amino acids. In DNA form, the CDR3 reads TGTGCCAGCAGCCTCTCAGGACAGGGGGATGGGGAGACCCAGTACTTC. Translating it yields CASSLSGQGDGETQYF.

The rearrangement links TRBV11-2 to TRBJ2-5; D assignment may be TRBD1 or TRBD2 (6 bases each). The CDR3 is made up of 13 amino acids. V lost 8 bases and J lost 7, with 17 bases in between. Germline V gene data show CDR1 as SGHAT and CDR2 as FQNNGV. The CDR3 sequence: CASQSLEGGTQYF. The CDR3, as DNA: TGTGCCAGCCAATCGCTTGAGGGGGGGACCCAGTACTTC.